Listed below are T cell receptor beta chains from one sample, sequenced in a study of long-term antiretroviral therapy in people with HIV. Some clones are missing from TCRdb's copy, which holds only in-frame ones; the method was immunoSEQ multiplex PCR. The data show about 21,000 clones, around 77% seen once. The source was unsorted PBMCs, collected less than 1.8 years before starting antiretroviral therapy. The receptors here all came from a woman in her thirties or forties with HIV. The CDR3 runs from the conserved cysteine through the conserved F or W. D genes are given only for firm matches. Clone size appears in some rows only: once, few, many, or a class for an expanded clone.

TRBV2	-	-	TRBJ1-1	TGTGCCAGCAGTTTTCGAACGAGCACTGAAGCTTTCTTT	CASSFRTSTEAFF
TRBV6-5	-	TRBD2	TRBJ2-1	TGTGCCAGCAGTTATACAGCTAGCGGTTACAATGAGCAGTTCTTC	CASSYTASGYNEQFF
TRBV28	-	TRBD2	TRBJ2-7	TGTGCCAGCAGTTTTCCCCATGGACTAGGAGGCGAGCAGTACTTC	CASSFPHGLGGEQYF
TRBV19	once	TRBD1	TRBJ1-1	TGTGCCAGTTCATACAGGGGAACCATGAACACTGAAGCTTTCTTT	CASSYRGTMNTEAFF
TRBV6-1	-	-	TRBJ1-1	TGTGCCAGCATTCTTGCACCGAACACTGAAGCTTTCTTT	CASILAPNTEAFF
TRBV7-9	few	-	TRBJ2-5	TGTGCCAGCAGCGCCCGTGGGTCACCGGAGAGGTACTTC	CASSARGSPERYF
TRBV10-3	-	-	TRBJ2-1	TGTGCCATCAGTGAGACGGGACCTGCCTACAATGAGCAGTTCTTC	CAISETGPAYNEQFF
TRBV7-2	-	-	TRBJ1-2	TGTGCCAGCAGCTTAGTTGGCAGGGGTGTCGGCTACACCTTC	CASSLVGRGVGYTF
TRBV6-6	-	TRBD1	TRBJ1-1	TGTGCCAGCAGGGGAGGGGGCGGACCTGAAGCTTTCTTT	CASRGGGGPEAFF
TRBV2	few	-	TRBJ1-2	TGTGCCAGCAGCCCGAACGGGGGCCATGGGGGCTACACCTTC	CASSPNGGHGGYTF
TRBV4-3	-	-	TRBJ1-2	TGCGCCAGCAGCGAAGGGGTCGGCAGGGCCAATGGCTACACCTTC	CASSEGVGRANGYTF
TRBV2	-	-	TRBJ2-5	TGTGCCAGCGACGGGCCGCGTCTCCACTTC	CASDGPRLHF
TRBV7-6	-	-	TRBJ2-1	TGTGCCAGCAGCCCATTGGGCTCCTACAATGAGCAGTTCTTC	CASSPLGSYNEQFF
TRBV6-1	-	-	TRBJ2-5	TGTGCCAGCAGTGAAAGGATACAAGAGACCCAGTACTTC	CASSERIQETQYF
TRBV11-2	few	TRBD1	TRBJ1-6	TGTGCCAGCAGCGGCCAACGGGGACAGTATAATTCACCCCTCCACTTT	CASSGQRGQYNSPLHF